This is a list of T cell receptor beta chains from one sample in a study of cytomegalovirus exposure and HLA in healthy donors. Generated by immunoSEQ multiplex PCR, the TCRdb table keeps only in-frame clones and is missing some. This table has 120,000 or so clones, 83% appearing once. Sample: PBMCs. The origin of the receptors is a woman aged 40 to 55 in good health and CMV-seropositive. Both conserved end residues are trimmed from each CDR3.

j_call v_call cdr3_length cdr3_aa
TRBJ2-7 TRBV28 12 ASSPGRAYWEQY
TRBJ1-1 TRBV7-9 12 ASSLGQGSTEAF
TRBJ2-7 TRBV28 10 ASSFLYLVQY
TRBJ1-1 TRBV29-1 10 SAQQGNTEAF
TRBJ1-1 TRBV5-6 11 ASSLVGVKKAF
TRBJ1-2 TRBV9 11 ASSGQGIWGYT
TRBJ2-7 TRBV15 11 AIGTSGTYEQY
TRBJ1-2 TRBV7-8 11 ASSFEGTGGYT
TRBJ1-5 TRBV28 13 ASSRQGVGNQPQH
TRBJ1-4 TRBV13 14 ASSLTRDRENEKLF
TRBJ2-1 TRBV28 15 ASSPRRGKSSYNEQF
TRBJ1-1 TRBV18 12 ASSPQGANTEAF
TRBJ2-3 TRBV9 13 ASSPSGSSTDTQY
TRBJ1-5 TRBV27 14 ASSLRLRGPNQPQH
TRBJ2-5 TRBV5-4 12 ASSWGQGQETQY